This T cell receptor beta chain was identified during a study of response to subunit inactivated influenza vaccine. Comments on this clonotype: Its target is not known.

TCRdb fed the RT-PCR reads into MiXCR, producing one record per CDR3 protein. The sample has about 800,000 distinct CDR3 sequences, 21% seen once. Study-level points and caveats: Each seasonal flu vaccination may recruit only limited new T cells, authors suggested.

The clonotype comes from a man aged 50-60 years who received an inactivated influenza vaccine. This material consisted of PBMCs from blood, taken roughly 5 days after vaccination.

Here the CDR3 DNA reads TGCAGTGCTAGAGATCCGTCGGGGAGCTCCTACAATGAGCAGTTCTTC. The encoded protein is CSARDPSGSSYNEQFF. This rearrangement joins TRBV20-1 to TRBJ2-1; D may be TRBD2 (5 bases). The CDR3 has 16 amino acids. The V gene's germline CDR1 is DFQATT and CDR2 SNEGSKA (reference sequence). V dropped 0 bases and J dropped 0 bases, with 12 bases sitting between them.